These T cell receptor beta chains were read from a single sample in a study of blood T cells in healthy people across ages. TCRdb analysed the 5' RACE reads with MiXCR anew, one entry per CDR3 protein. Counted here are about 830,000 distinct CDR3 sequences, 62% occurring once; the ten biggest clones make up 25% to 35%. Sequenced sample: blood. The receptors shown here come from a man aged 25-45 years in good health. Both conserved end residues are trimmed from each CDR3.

cdr3_aa: SALGDARSYEQY
v_call: TRBV20-1
j_call: TRBJ2-7

cdr3_aa: ASSRLGADGGNEQF
v_call: TRBV5-6
j_call: TRBJ2-1

cdr3_aa: SATGQPQSGPQH
v_call: TRBV20-1
j_call: TRBJ1-5

cdr3_aa: ASSRGSRETQH
v_call: TRBV7-2
j_call: TRBJ1-5

cdr3_aa: SVSRLVTGELF
v_call: TRBV29-1
j_call: TRBJ2-2

cdr3_aa: ASSYDGREGYGYT
v_call: TRBV6-5
j_call: TRBJ1-2

cdr3_aa: ASSVVPSGGYNEQF
v_call: TRBV9
j_call: TRBJ2-1

cdr3_aa: ASSHGTSGLNNEQF
v_call: TRBV3-1
j_call: TRBJ2-1

cdr3_aa: SVVLPSYEQY
v_call: TRBV29-1
j_call: TRBJ2-7

cdr3_aa: ASSGTEGSKNTEAF
v_call: TRBV6-4
j_call: TRBJ1-1

cdr3_aa: ASSQGARYLGETQY
v_call: TRBV4-2
j_call: -

cdr3_aa: SARDSRTADFNQPQH
v_call: TRBV20-1
j_call: TRBJ1-5

cdr3_aa: ASSYSKGQVQETQY
v_call: TRBV6-2/TRBV6-3
j_call: TRBJ2-5

cdr3_aa: SARTAFYAETQF
v_call: TRBV20-1
j_call: TRBJ2-1

cdr3_aa: ASSHLPGSNQPQH
v_call: TRBV4-3
j_call: TRBJ1-5

cdr3_aa: SAKVTGATGELF
v_call: TRBV20-1
j_call: TRBJ2-2

cdr3_aa: ASSLATGRANYGYT
v_call: TRBV7-2
j_call: TRBJ1-2

cdr3_aa: ASSPRDTEAF
v_call: TRBV11-1
j_call: TRBJ1-1

cdr3_aa: ASSLRAGGFYEQY
v_call: TRBV5-1
j_call: -

cdr3_aa: ATSTGTGRYEQY
v_call: TRBV15
j_call: TRBJ2-7

cdr3_aa: ASSTTGARNTEAF
v_call: TRBV12-3/TRBV12-4
j_call: TRBJ1-1

cdr3_aa: AISEPAGETQY
v_call: TRBV10-3
j_call: TRBJ2-5

cdr3_aa: ASSPIAQRGSREQY
v_call: TRBV3-1
j_call: TRBJ2-7

cdr3_aa: SAVGTPYNTEAF
v_call: TRBV20-1
j_call: TRBJ1-1

cdr3_aa: ASSQAAGGRVLNEQF
v_call: TRBV14
j_call: TRBJ2-1

cdr3_aa: ASSYRGSFIGASYEQY
v_call: TRBV6-2/TRBV6-3
j_call: TRBJ2-7

cdr3_aa: ATSRGTGVDNQPQH
v_call: TRBV15
j_call: TRBJ1-5